This paragraph reports one T cell receptor beta chain. Methods used by the authors: Amplification from reference gene primers served as the basis for estimated nucleated cell counts. Clones were read by immunoSEQ multiplex PCR, and TCRdb kept only the in-frame ones, dropping some. V and J calls and clone size are those listed in that table; D and trimming were worked out from the DNA. There are about 89,000 clones in the sample; roughly 78% occur only once, and about an eighth lies in the top ten. These data originate in a study of blood T cell repertoires in COVID-19. Study context: Acute and convalescent COVID-19 specimens originated in the United States, Italy and Spain. The analysed material was cDNA or gDNA that came from T cells, B-cell-depleted T cells, or PBMCs.

The germline V gene has CDR1 SGHVS and CDR2 FQNEAQ. With 2 bases clipped from V and 7 bases from J, the junction kept 4 bases outside the gene matches. The CDR3 has 14 residues. Sample: peripheral blood. V is TRBV7-8 and J is TRBJ1-4, with 7 bases fitting TRBD1. The sequence derives from a woman of 80 years or more with acute or convalescent COVID-19. The CDR3 region has the DNA TGTGCCAGCAGCTTAAGCAGGGGGTCTGAAAAACTGTTTTTT. Amino acids: CASSLSRGSEKLFF.